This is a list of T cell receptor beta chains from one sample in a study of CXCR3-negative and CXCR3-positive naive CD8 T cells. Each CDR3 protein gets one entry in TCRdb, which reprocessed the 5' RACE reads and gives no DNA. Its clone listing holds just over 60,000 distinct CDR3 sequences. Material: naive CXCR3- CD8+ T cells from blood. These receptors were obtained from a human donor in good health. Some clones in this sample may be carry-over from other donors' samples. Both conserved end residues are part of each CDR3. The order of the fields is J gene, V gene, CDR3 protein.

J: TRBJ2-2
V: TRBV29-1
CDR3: CSVEIGNTGELFF

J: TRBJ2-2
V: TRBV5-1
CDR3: CASSPVTGSGELFF

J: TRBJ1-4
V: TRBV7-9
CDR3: CASSTTTATNEKLFF

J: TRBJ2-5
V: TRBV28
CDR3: CASSFSLTSRGETQYF

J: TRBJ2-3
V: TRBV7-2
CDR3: CASSRNVGAGWQYF

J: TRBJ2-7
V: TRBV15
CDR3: CATSRDNKPTGGTSYEQYF

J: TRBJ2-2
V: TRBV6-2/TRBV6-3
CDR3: CASSYSDIPTYTGELFF

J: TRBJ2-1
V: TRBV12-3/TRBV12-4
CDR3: CASRGASYNEQFF

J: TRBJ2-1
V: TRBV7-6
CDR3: CASSLGTGFLDEQFF

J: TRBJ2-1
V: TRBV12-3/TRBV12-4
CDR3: CASSNVTQRVSQFF

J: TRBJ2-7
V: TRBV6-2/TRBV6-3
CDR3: CASSFDTYEQYF

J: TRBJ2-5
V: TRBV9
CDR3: CASSADGKEETQYF

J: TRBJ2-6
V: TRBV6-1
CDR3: CASSEGGTGANVLTF